This T cell receptor (beta chain) was documented in a study of shared clonotypes between healthy human individuals. V was cut by 2 bases and J by 1 base, with 5 bases left in between. In germline, CDR1 is SGHRS, CDR2 YFSETQ. The CDR3 sequence is 13 residues long. Libraries were prepared by immunoSEQ multiplex PCR; TCRdb keeps only in-frame clonotypes and omits some of them. The data hold 950,000 to 1,300,000 clones, with about 75% observed a single time. This clone appeared once. Donors were Caucasian adults residing in Nashville, Tennessee, USA. The sequencing input was memory CD4+ T cells sorted from blood. Subset defined: CD45RA-negative fraction. The rearrangement uses TRBV5-1 and TRBJ2-3; unclear D gene. The TCR comes from a man aged 18 to 35 in good health. CDR3 in amino acids: CASSFLGTDTQYF. For the CDR3, the DNA is TGCGCCAGCAGCTTTTTAGGCACAGATACGCAGTATTTT.